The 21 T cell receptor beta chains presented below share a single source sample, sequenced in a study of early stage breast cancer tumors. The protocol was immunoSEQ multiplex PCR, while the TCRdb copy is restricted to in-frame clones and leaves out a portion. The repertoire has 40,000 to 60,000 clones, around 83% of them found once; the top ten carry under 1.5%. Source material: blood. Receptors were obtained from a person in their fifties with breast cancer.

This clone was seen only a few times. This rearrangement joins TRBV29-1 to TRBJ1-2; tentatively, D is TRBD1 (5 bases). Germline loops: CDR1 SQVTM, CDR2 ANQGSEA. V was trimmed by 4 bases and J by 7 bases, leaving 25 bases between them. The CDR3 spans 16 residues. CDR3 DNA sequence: TGCAGCGTTGGGGCTTTCGACAGAACAACCGGGGGTGGCTACACCTTC. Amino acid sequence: CSVGAFDRTTGGGYTF.

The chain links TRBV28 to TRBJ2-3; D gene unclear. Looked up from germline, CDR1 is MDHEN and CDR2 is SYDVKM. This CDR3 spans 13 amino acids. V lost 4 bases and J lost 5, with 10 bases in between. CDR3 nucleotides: TGTGCCAGCAGTTCTAGGGTGGGAGATACGCAGTATTTT. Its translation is CASSSRVGDTQYF.

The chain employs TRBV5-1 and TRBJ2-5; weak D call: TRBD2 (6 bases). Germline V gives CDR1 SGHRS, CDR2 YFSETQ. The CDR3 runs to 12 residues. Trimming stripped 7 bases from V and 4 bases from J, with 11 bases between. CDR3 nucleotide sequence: TGCGCCAGCCAGGGAGGCCGAGAGACCCAGTACTTC. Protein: CASQGGRETQYF. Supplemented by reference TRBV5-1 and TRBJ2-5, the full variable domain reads KAGVTQTPRYLIKTRGQQVTLSCSPISGHRSVSWYQQTPGQGLQFLFEYFSETQRNKGNFPGRFSGRQFSNSRSEMNVSTLELGDSALYLCASQGGRETQYFGPGTRLLVL.

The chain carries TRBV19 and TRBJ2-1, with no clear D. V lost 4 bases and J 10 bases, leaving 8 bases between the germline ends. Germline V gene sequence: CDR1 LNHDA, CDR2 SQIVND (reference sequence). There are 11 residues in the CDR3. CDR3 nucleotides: TGTGCCAGTAGTACCCCAAGGGAGCAGTTCTTC. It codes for CASSTPREQFF. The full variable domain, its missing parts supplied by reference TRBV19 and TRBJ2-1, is DGGITQSPKYLFRKEGQNVTLSCEQNLNHDAMYWYRQDPGQGLRLIYYSQIVNDFQKGDIAEGYSVSREKKESFPLTVTSAQKNPTAFYLCASSTPREQFFGPGTRLTVL.

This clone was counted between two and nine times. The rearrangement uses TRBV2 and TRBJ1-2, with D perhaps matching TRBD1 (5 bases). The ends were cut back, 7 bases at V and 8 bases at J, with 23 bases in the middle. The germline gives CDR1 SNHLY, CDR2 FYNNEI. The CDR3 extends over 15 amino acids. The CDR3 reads CASTDPRDPWTGYTF. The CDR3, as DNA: TGTGCCAGCACCGACCCCCGGGACCCATGGACCGGCTACACCTTC.

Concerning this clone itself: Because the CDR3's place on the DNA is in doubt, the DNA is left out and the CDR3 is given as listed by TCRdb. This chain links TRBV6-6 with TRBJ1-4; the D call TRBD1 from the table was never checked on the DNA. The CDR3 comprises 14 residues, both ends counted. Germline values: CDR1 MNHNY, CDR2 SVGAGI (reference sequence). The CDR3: CASSSGQGREKLFF.

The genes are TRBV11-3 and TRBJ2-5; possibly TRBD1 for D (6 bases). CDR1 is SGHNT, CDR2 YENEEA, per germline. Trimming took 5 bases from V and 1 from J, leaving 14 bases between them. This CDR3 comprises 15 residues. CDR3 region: CASSPTTGLQETQYF. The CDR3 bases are TGTGCCAGCAGCCCAACCACAGGGCTCCAAGAGACCCAGTACTTC.

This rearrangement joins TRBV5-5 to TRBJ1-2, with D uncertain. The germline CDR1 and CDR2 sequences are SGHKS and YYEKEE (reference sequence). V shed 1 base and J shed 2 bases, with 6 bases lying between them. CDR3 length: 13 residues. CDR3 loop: CASSLMANYGYTF. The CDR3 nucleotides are TGTGCCAGCAGCTTGATGGCCAACTATGGCTACACCTTC. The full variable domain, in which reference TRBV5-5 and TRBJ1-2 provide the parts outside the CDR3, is DAGVTQSPTHLIKTRGQQVTLRCSPISGHKSVSWYQQVLGQGPQFIFQYYEKEERGRGNFPDRFSARQFPNYSSELNVNALLLGDSALYLCASSLMANYGYTFGSGTRLTVV.

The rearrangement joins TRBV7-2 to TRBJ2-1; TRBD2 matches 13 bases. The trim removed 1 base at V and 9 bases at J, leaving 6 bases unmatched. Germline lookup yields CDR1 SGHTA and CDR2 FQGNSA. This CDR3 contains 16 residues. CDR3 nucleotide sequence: TGTGCCAGCAGCTTAGAGGGACTAGCGGGATTGGCTGAGCAGTTCTTC. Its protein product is CASSLEGLAGLAEQFF.

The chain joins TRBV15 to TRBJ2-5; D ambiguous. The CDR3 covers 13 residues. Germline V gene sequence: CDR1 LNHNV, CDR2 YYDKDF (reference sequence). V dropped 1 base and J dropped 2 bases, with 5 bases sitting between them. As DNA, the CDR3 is TGTGCCACCAGCAGAGCGGATCAAGAGACCCAGTACTTC. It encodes CATSRADQETQYF. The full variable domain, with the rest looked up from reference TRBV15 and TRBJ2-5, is DAMVIQNPRYQVTQFGKPVTLSCSQTLNHNVMYWYQQKSSQAPKLLFHYYDKDFNNEADTPDNFQSRRPNTSFCFLDIRSPGLGDTAMYLCATSRADQETQYFGPGTRLLVL.

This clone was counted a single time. The CDR3 loop reads CASSARIAVNTGELFF. The CDR3 bases are TGTGCCAGCAGCGCCCGGATAGCGGTGAACACCGGGGAGCTGTTTTTT. This chain links TRBV7-6 with TRBJ2-2; a possible D gene is TRBD2 (6 bases). The germline CDR1 and CDR2 sequences are SGHVS and FNYEAQ. V was pared by 5 bases and J by 1 base, with 14 bases between. The CDR3 is 16 residues long.

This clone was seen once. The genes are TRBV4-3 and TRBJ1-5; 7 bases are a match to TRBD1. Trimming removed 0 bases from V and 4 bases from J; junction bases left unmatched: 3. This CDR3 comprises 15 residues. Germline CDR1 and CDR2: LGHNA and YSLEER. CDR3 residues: CASSQDPTGNQPQHF. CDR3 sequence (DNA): TGCGCCAGCAGCCAAGATCCGACAGGGAATCAGCCCCAGCATTTT.

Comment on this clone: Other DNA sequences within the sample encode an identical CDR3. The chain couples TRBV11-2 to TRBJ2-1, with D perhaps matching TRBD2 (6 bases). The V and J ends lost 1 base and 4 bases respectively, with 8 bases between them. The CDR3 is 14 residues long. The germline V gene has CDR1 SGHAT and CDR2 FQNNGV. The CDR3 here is CASSLAGGYNEQFF. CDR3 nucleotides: TGTGCCAGCAGCTTAGCCGGGGGATACAATGAGCAGTTCTTC.

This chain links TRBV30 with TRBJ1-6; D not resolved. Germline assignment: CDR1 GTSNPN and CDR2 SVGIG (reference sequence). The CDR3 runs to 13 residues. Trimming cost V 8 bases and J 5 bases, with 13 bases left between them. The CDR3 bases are TGTGCCGGAAGGGTTGGGAATAATTCACCCCTCCACTTT. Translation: CAGRVGNNSPLHF.

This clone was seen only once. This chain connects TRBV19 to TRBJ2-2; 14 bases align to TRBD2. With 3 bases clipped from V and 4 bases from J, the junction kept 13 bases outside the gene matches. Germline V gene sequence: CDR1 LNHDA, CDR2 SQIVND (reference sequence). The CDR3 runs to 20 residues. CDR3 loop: CASSMRNPGLAGVGTGELFF. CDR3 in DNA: TGTGCCAGTAGTATGAGGAATCCGGGACTAGCGGGAGTTGGCACCGGGGAGCTGTTTTTT.

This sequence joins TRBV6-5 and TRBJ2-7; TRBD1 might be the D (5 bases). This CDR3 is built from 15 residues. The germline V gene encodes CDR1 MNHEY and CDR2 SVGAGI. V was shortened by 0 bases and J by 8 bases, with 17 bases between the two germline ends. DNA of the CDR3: TGTGCCAGCAGTTACTCGAATGTAGGGGTCCACAAGCAGTACTTC. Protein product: CASSYSNVGVHKQYF.

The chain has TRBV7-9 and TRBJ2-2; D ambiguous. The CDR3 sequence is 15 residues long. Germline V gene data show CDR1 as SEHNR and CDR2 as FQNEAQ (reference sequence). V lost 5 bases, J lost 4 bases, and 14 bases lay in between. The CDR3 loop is CASSPGPWGTGELFF. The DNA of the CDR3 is TGTGCCAGCAGCCCAGGACCCTGGGGCACCGGGGAGCTGTTTTTT.

This chain's CDR3 is CASSLSPWGNEAFF. The CDR3 coding sequence is TGTGCCAGCAGCTTGAGCCCGTGGGGTAATGAAGCTTTCTTT. This chain links TRBV5-8 with TRBJ1-1; D unresolved. The germline CDR1 and CDR2 sequences are SGHTS and YDEGEE. The CDR3 is made up of 14 amino acids. The ends were cut back, 1 base at V and 7 bases at J, with 14 bases in the middle. The full variable domain, in which reference TRBV5-8 and TRBJ1-1 provide the parts outside the CDR3, is EAGVTQSPTHLIKTRGQQATLRCSPISGHTSVYWYQQALGLGLQFLLWYDEGEERNRGNFPPRFSGRQFPNYSSELNVNALELEDSALYLCASSLSPWGNEAFFGQGTRLTVV.

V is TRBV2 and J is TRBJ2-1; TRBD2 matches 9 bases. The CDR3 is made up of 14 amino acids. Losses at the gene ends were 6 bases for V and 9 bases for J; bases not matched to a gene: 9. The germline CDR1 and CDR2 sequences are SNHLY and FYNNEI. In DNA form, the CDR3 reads TGTGCCAGCAGGAAAGGCGGGGGGGCGGTTGAGCAGTTCTTC. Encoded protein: CASRKGGGAVEQFF.

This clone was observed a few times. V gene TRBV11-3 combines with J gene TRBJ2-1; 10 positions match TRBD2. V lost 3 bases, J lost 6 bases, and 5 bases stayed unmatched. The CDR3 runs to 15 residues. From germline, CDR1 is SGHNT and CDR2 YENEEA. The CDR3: CASSFNSGRRNEQFF. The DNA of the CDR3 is TGTGCCAGCAGCTTTAATAGCGGGAGGCGCAATGAGCAGTTCTTC.

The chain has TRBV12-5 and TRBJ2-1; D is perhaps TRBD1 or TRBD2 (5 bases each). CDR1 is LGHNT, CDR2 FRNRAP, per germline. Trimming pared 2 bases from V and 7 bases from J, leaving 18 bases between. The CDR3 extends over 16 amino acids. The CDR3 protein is CASGLSKTGGGNEQFF. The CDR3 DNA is TGTGCTAGTGGTTTGTCGAAAACAGGAGGAGGAAATGAGCAGTTCTTC. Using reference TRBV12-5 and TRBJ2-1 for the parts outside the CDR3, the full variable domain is DARVTQTPRHKVTEMGQEVTMRCQPILGHNTVFWYRQTMMQGLELLAYFRNRAPLDDSGMPKDRFSAEMPDATLATLKIQPSEPRDSAVYFCASGLSKTGGGNEQFFGPGTRLTVL.